The clone carrying this TCR beta chain has only one observation. The record originates from a study of T cells in Graves' hyperthyroidism and ophthalmopathy. Using RNA transcripts as the source, TCR beta CDR3 regions were amplified. First-round RT-PCR targeting the TCR CDR3 was performed with the HTBI primer set. TCRdb redid the calling of the multiplex PCR reads with MiXCR, one entry per CDR3 protein. Found here are roughly 710,000 distinct CDR3 sequences, roughly a third of them singletons; the top ten hold roughly 30%. The germline V gene has CDR1 SQVTM and CDR2 ANQGSEA. This CDR3 is built from 15 residues. Diagnoses rested on clinical symptoms, serum thyroxine and TRAb, thyroid ultrasound and orbital computed tomography.

The chain combines TRBV29-1 with TRBJ2-6; D is uncertain. Sequencing was carried out using blood. This clonotype was obtained from a woman in her thirties or forties with Graves' hyperthyroidism. The CDR3 sequence: CSRPTGSSGANVLTF. DNA of the CDR3: TGCAGTCGACCGACCGGTAGCTCTGGGGCCAACGTCCTGACTTTC.